The 21 T cell receptor beta chains below come from one sample, sequenced in a study of T-cell reconstitution after alpha-beta-depleted transplantation in children. These TCRs are of unknown antigen specificity. Study conclusions and caveats: Counts and diversity of T cells one year after transplant came mostly from newly produced T cells.

Preparation of the TCRbeta library used unique molecular identifiers. TCRdb reprocessed the PCR reads via MiXCR and lists one record per CDR3 protein. The sample consists of a few hundred thousand distinct CDR3 sequences, around 7.3% of them appearing once. Specimen: peripheral blood, collected 360 days after TCRalphabeta/CD19-depleted stem cell transplant. The origin of the receptors is a female patient aged 2-15 years who had a stem cell transplant for Fanconi anemia, so the T cells may come from the graft donor.

This chain links TRBV2 with TRBJ1-1; possibly TRBD1 for D (5 bases). V was trimmed by 3 bases and J by 7 bases, leaving 15 bases between them. Germline V CDR1 and CDR2: SNHLY, FYNNEI. This CDR3 comprises 14 residues. The DNA of the CDR3 is TGTGCCAGCAGTGAGCAGGGTACGGTATTTGAAGCTTTCTTT. Translation gives CASSEQGTVFEAFF. Full variable domain (missing parts from reference TRBV2 and TRBJ1-1): EPEVTQTPSHQVTQMGQEVILRCVPISNHLYFYWYRQILGQKVEFLVSFYNNEISEKSEIFDDQFSVERPDGSNFTLKIRSTKLEDSAMYFCASSEQGTVFEAFFGQGTRLTVV.

This clonotype came up many times. V is TRBV6-1 and J is TRBJ2-2, with D perhaps TRBD1 or TRBD2 (5 bases each). Germline V gene lookup returns CDR1 MNHNS and CDR2 SASEGT. Trimming cost V 6 bases and J 7 bases, with 15 bases left between them. This CDR3 is built from 14 residues. CDR3 region: CASSPDWGYGELFF. The CDR3 DNA follows: TGTGCCAGCAGCCCCGACTGGGGGTACGGGGAGCTGTTTTTT.

This clonotype was recorded at least ten times. The J gene is TRBJ2-2, the V gene TRBV6-5; maybe TRBD2 (6 bases). The V gene lost 6 bases and the J gene lost 6 bases, with 17 bases spanning the gap. The CDR3 loop spans 15 amino acids. Germline V gene data show CDR1 as MNHEY and CDR2 as SVGAGI. CDR3 amino acids: CASSQDVPGAGELFF. In DNA, the CDR3 is TGTGCCAGCAGCCAAGATGTACCGGGGGCCGGGGAGCTGTTTTTT.

The rearrangement links TRBV4-3 to TRBJ2-3; 9 bases agree with TRBD2. The CDR3 extends over 15 amino acids. In germline, CDR1 is LGHNA, CDR2 YSLEER. The J segment lost 6 bases and the V segment lost 3 bases, leaving 7 bases of the junction unmatched. The CDR3 region is CASSQKRGEGDTQYF. The CDR3 DNA sequence: TGCGCCAGCAGCCAGAAGCGGGGGGAGGGGGATACGCAGTATTTT.

This clonotype was seen repeatedly, ten times or more. This rearrangement joins TRBV25-1 to TRBJ1-2, with D perhaps TRBD1 (5 bases). Deletions cut 2 bases from V and 3 bases from J, with 13 bases between. The CDR3 is made up of 15 amino acids. Germline V gene lookup returns CDR1 MGHDK and CDR2 SYGVNS. This CDR3 reads CASSEVEGRDYGYTF. CDR3 nucleotide sequence: TGTGCCAGCAGTGAAGTGGAGGGGCGGGACTATGGCTACACCTTC.

The sample holds many counts of this clonotype. This chain links TRBV20-1 with TRBJ2-2, with D perhaps TRBD2 (5 bases). The V end was cut by 7 bases, the J end by 7 bases, with 13 bases between. CDR1 DFQATT and CDR2 SNEGSKA come from the germline V gene (reference sequence). The CDR3 consists of 12 residues. CDR3 in DNA: TGCAGTGTGTACCGGGGTAACGGGGAGCTGTTTTTT. Its translation: CSVYRGNGELFF.

The chain is built from TRBV25-1 and TRBJ2-5; tentatively, D is TRBD2 (6 bases). The CDR3 runs 15 residues. With 1 base removed from V and 1 base from J, the gap between germline ends came to 10 bases. The germline V gene encodes CDR1 MGHDK and CDR2 SYGVNS. The CDR3 DNA reads as TGTGCCAGCAGTGAATTTCGGGGGTCCCAAGAGACCCAGTACTTC. This codes for CASSEFRGSQETQYF.

Only a few counts were recorded for this clonotype. The chain couples TRBV5-8 to TRBJ2-6, with D possibly matching TRBD1 (5 bases). V gave up 0 bases and J gave up 15 bases, with 13 bases separating them. Per germline, CDR1 SGHTS and CDR2 YDEGEE. The CDR3 spans 13 residues. In DNA, the CDR3 is TGTGCCAGCAGCTTGGGGGGCGTGGGATCCCTGACTTTC. Amino acids: CASSLGGVGSLTF.

At least ten counts were recorded for this clonotype. The CDR3 nucleotides are TGTGCCACCAGCTATGGACAGGGCGAGCAGTACTTC. This encodes CATSYGQGEQYF. The V call is TRBV24-1, the J call TRBJ2-7, with TRBD1 identical over 8 bases. The J segment lost 6 bases and the V segment lost 7 bases, leaving 4 bases of the junction unmatched. The CDR3 has 12 amino acids. CDR1 is KGHDR, CDR2 SFDVKD, per germline.

This clonotype was detected many times. CDR3 coding DNA: TGCGCCAGCAGCCCAGTGACAGGGGGCTCCTACGAGCAGTACTTC. Translation gives CASSPVTGGSYEQYF. The chain links TRBV5-1 to TRBJ2-7; 9 positions agree with TRBD1. The CDR3 is 15 residues long. Germline-derived CDR1 and CDR2 are SGHRS and YFSETQ. Unmatched junction bases numbered 5, after V lost 4 bases and J lost 0 bases.

This clonotype occurred many times. The chain has TRBV7-2 and TRBJ2-3, with 7 nucleotides matching TRBD1. V gave up 5 bases and J gave up 1 base; unmatched junction bases: 9. The CDR3 has 16 amino acids. Germline V gives CDR1 SGHTA, CDR2 FQGNSA. In DNA, the CDR3 is TGTGCCAGCAGCCCCAAGACAGGGTCGGGCACAGATACGCAGTATTTT. Its translation: CASSPKTGSGTDTQYF.

This clonotype came up many times. V and J are TRBV2 and TRBJ1-2, with D unclear. The CDR3 is 14 amino acids. CDR1 and CDR2 (germline): SNHLY, FYNNEI. The V gene lost 4 bases and the J gene lost 0 bases, with 9 bases spanning the gap. The CDR3 DNA reads TGTGCCAGCAGTGGGAGGGTGACTAACTATGGCTACACCTTC. Amino acid sequence: CASSGRVTNYGYTF.

This clonotype was observed many times. DNA for the CDR3: TGCAGTGCTACCTCCTTACCCATTAGGGCGCAGTATTTT. This translates into CSATSLPIRAQYF. This chain links TRBV20-1 with TRBJ2-3; D unclear. V lost 4 bases to trimming and J lost 10 bases, with 18 bases between them. CDR1 is DFQATT and CDR2 is SNEGSKA in the germline V gene (reference sequence). The CDR3 consists of 13 residues.

The rearrangement uses TRBV6-2 or TRBV6-3 and TRBJ1-2, with D perhaps TRBD1 (6 bases). Germline CDR1 and CDR2: MNHEY and SVGEGT. The V end lost 4 bases, the J end lost 8 bases, and 11 bases lay between the germline ends. The CDR3 covers 12 residues. The CDR3 sequence is CASSLRTVGYTF. CDR3 nucleotides: TGTGCCAGCAGTTTACGGACAGTCGGCTACACCTTC.

The chain recombines TRBV6-1 with TRBJ2-1; tentatively, D is TRBD2 (6 bases). This CDR3 contains 14 residues. Trimming took off 2 bases at V and 8 bases at J, with 13 bases between the two ends. CDR1 MNHNS and CDR2 SASEGT come from the germline V gene. This CDR3 is CASSERRGWDEQFF. For the CDR3, the DNA is TGTGCCAGCAGTGAAAGGCGGGGTTGGGATGAGCAGTTCTTC.

This clonotype was observed at least ten times. This chain links TRBV7-9 with TRBJ2-5; D tentatively reads TRBD1 or TRBD2 (5 bases each). The CDR3 has 12 amino acids. The germline V and J ends were trimmed by 7 bases and 5 bases, with 11 bases remaining between them. Germline V gene lookup returns CDR1 SEHNR and CDR2 FQNEAQ (reference sequence). The DNA of the CDR3 is TGTGCCAGCACGAGGGGTTCGGAGACCCAGTACTTC. Translation gives CASTRGSETQYF.

There are a few counts of this clonotype. The gene calls are TRBV6-1 and TRBJ2-2; 7 nucleotides align to TRBD1. This CDR3 region has 15 residues. Germline-derived CDR1 and CDR2 are MNHNS and SASEGT. V shed 5 bases, J shed 5 bases, and the junction held 8 bases outside the gene matches. The CDR3 bases are TGTGCCAGCAGTCTCACCCAGGGGGTAACCGGGGAGCTGTTTTTT. Translated: CASSLTQGVTGELFF.

This clonotype was found a few times. The rearrangement uses TRBV12-3 or TRBV12-4 and TRBJ1-3; D is unclear. V gave up 8 bases and J gave up 0 bases, with 11 bases separating them. The CDR3 has 14 residues. CDR3 residues: CASRPYGSGNTIYF. CDR3 nucleotides: TGTGCCAGCCGCCCGTATGGCTCTGGAAACACCATATATTTT.

This clonotype appeared many times. This sequence joins TRBV20-1 and TRBJ2-7; tentative D call: TRBD2 (7 bases). Germline CDR1 is DFQATT and CDR2 is SNEGSKA (reference sequence). CDR3 length equals 13 residues. With 3 bases removed from V and 0 bases from J, the gap between germline ends came to 9 bases. The CDR3 sequence is CSASGGPSYEQYF. In DNA, the CDR3 is TGCAGTGCTAGCGGGGGGCCCTCCTACGAGCAGTACTTC.

This clonotype was seen more than once but under ten times. The V gene is TRBV6-5, the J gene TRBJ1-6; TRBD1 matches at 8 bases. V shed 5 bases and J 6 bases; nucleotides not matched to a gene: 12. CDR1 and CDR2 (germline): MNHEY, SVGAGI. CDR3 length: 17 amino acids. CDR3 nucleotide sequence: TGTGCCAGCAGTCGACCGACCAGGGGGCAACTTAATTCACCCCTCCACTTT. This codes for CASSRPTRGQLNSPLHF.

On this clonotype: Since a much larger clone is just one base distant, this may be a read error. CDR3 loop: CSVDHSSYNEQFF. The CDR3 coding sequence is TGCAGCGTTGATCACAGCTCCTACAATGAGCAGTTCTTC. The V call is TRBV29-1, the J call TRBJ2-1, with D uncertain. The germline V gene has CDR1 SQVTM and CDR2 ANQGSEA. This CDR3 spans 13 amino acids. Trimming pared 3 bases from V and 0 bases from J, leaving 6 bases between.